One sample yielded the 22 T cell receptor beta chains listed below, sequenced in a study of cytomegalovirus exposure and HLA in healthy donors. Libraries were prepared by immunoSEQ multiplex PCR; TCRdb keeps only in-frame clonotypes and omits some of them. This table holds approximately 130,000 clones, 85% to 90% found once. Sequencing was carried out using PBMCs. Source of these receptors: a woman younger than 45 in good health and CMV-seronegative.

The chain recombines TRBV5-1 with TRBJ1-1; 9 nucleotides match TRBD1. J was trimmed by 1 base and V by 4 bases; bases with no gene match: 8. The CDR3 contains 16 residues. Germline assignment: CDR1 SGHRS and CDR2 YFSETQ. CDR3 in amino acids: CASSVGGTGRNTEAFF. In nucleotides, the CDR3 is TGCGCCAGCAGCGTGGGTGGGACAGGGAGGAACACTGAAGCTTTCTTT.

V usage is TRBV5-1 and J usage is TRBJ2-5; 9 nucleotides line up with TRBD1. CDR1 is SGHRS and CDR2 is YFSETQ in the germline V gene. V was clipped by 1 base and J by 4 bases; unmatched bases: 5. The CDR3 covers 15 residues. The CDR3 loop reads CASSLWDREGETQYF. DNA for the CDR3: TGCGCCAGCAGCTTGTGGGACAGGGAAGGAGAGACCCAGTACTTC. Variable domain in full (rest from reference TRBV5-1 and TRBJ2-5): KAGVTQTPRYLIKTRGQQVTLSCSPISGHRSVSWYQQTPGQGLQFLFEYFSETQRNKGNFPGRFSGRQFSNSRSEMNVSTLELGDSALYLCASSLWDREGETQYFGPGTRLLVL.

V gene TRBV9 combines with J gene TRBJ1-6, with D possibly being TRBD1 (6 bases). This CDR3 is 17 amino acids long. V lost 4 bases to trimming and J lost 0 bases, with 14 bases between them. Germline loops: CDR1 SGDLS, CDR2 YYNGEE. CDR3 sequence reads: CASSTEKGVSYNSPLHF. The CDR3 region has the DNA TGTGCCAGCAGCACAGAAAAGGGGGTCTCCTATAATTCACCCCTCCACTTT.

This clone was detected many times. CDR3 sequence reads: CASSPPDRGVGYTF. CDR3 coding DNA: TGTGCCAGCAGCCCCCCCGACAGGGGTGTTGGCTACACCTTC. This rearrangement joins TRBV5-6 to TRBJ1-2; TRBD1 matches 8 bases. J gave up 7 bases and V 4 bases, and 9 bases lay outside the gene matches. This CDR3 has 14 residues. Germline V lookup: CDR1 SGHDT, CDR2 YYEEEE.

The V gene is TRBV6-6, the J gene TRBJ1-2; D may be TRBD1 (5 bases). V lost 5 bases, J lost 3 bases, and 10 bases lay in between. Germline V lookup: CDR1 MNHNY, CDR2 SVGAGI (reference sequence). The CDR3 extends over 13 amino acids. The CDR3 DNA is TGTGCCAGCAGTGCAGGGAAAGACTATGGCTACACCTTC. Translation gives CASSAGKDYGYTF.

Turning to this clone: This CDR3 is also generated by other DNA sequences in the sample. V and J are TRBV4-1 and TRBJ1-4; D is undetermined. Germline CDR1 reads MGHRA; CDR2 reads YSYEKL. This CDR3 is built from 15 residues. The ends were cut back, 1 base at V and 2 bases at J, with 8 bases in the middle. CDR3 DNA: TGCGCCAGCAGCCAAGGAGGAGCGACTAATGAAAAACTGTTTTTT. Its translation is CASSQGGATNEKLFF.

The chain employs TRBV7-9 and TRBJ2-1; D perhaps matches TRBD2 (6 bases). The CDR3 consists of 17 residues. Germline CDR1 SEHNR, CDR2 FQNEAQ (reference sequence). V was shortened by 4 bases and J by 0 bases, with 16 bases between the two germline ends. The CDR3 DNA reads as TGTGCCAGCAGCTCGAGAGGGGACTTGAGCTCCTACAATGAGCAGTTCTTC. The encoded protein is CASSSRGDLSSYNEQFF.

The chain recombines TRBV7-2 with TRBJ1-5; 10 positions agree with TRBD1. Looked up from germline, CDR1 is SGHTA and CDR2 is FQGNSA. J was trimmed by 7 bases and V by 3 bases; bases with no gene match: 3. The CDR3 contains 14 residues. The chain's CDR3 is CASSFGTGDQPQHF. CDR3 nucleotides: TGTGCCAGCAGCTTTGGGACAGGGGACCAGCCCCAGCATTTT.

The genes are TRBV15 and TRBJ2-3; 9 positions agree with TRBD2. The V segment lost 1 base and the J segment 2 bases; nucleotides outside the gene matches: 13. Germline CDR1 reads LNHNV; CDR2 reads YYDKDF (reference sequence). The CDR3 runs to 19 residues. The CDR3 sequence is CATSRGVERGALITDTQYF. In DNA, the CDR3 is TGTGCCACCAGCAGAGGAGTGGAGCGGGGGGCCCTAATCACAGATACGCAGTATTTT. The full variable domain, its missing parts supplied by reference TRBV15 and TRBJ2-3, is DAMVIQNPRYQVTQFGKPVTLSCSQTLNHNVMYWYQQKSSQAPKLLFHYYDKDFNNEADTPDNFQSRRPNTSFCFLDIRSPGLGDTAMYLCATSRGVERGALITDTQYFGPGTRLTVL.

The chain uses TRBV19 and TRBJ2-7, with 8 bases lining up with TRBD1. CDR1 is LNHDA and CDR2 is SQIVND in the germline V gene (reference sequence). The CDR3 totals 15 residues. V dropped 1 base and J dropped 2; count of bases not matched to a gene: 4. The CDR3 protein is CASSIGGQGAYEQYF. The CDR3 DNA reads as TGTGCCAGTAGTATAGGAGGACAGGGAGCCTACGAGCAGTACTTC.

The chain combines TRBV14 with TRBJ2-5; a weak D match, TRBD2 (7 bases). Germline CDR1 reads SGHDN; CDR2 reads FVKESK. The ends were cut back, 2 bases at V and 4 bases at J, with 17 bases in the middle. This CDR3 has 16 amino acids. The CDR3 DNA reads TGTGCCAGCAGCCAACAGGGAGGGGGGGCGCGAGAGACCCAGTACTTC. It encodes CASSQQGGGARETQYF.

The chain uses TRBV19 and TRBJ2-5; TRBD2 matches 10 bases. This CDR3 has 14 amino acids. Germline V gene lookup returns CDR1 LNHDA and CDR2 SQIVND (reference sequence). V shed 8 bases and J 5 bases; nucleotides not matched to a gene: 8. This chain's CDR3 is CASAFSGGSETQYF. The CDR3 nucleotides are TGTGCCAGTGCCTTTAGCGGGGGGTCGGAGACCCAGTACTTC.

In nucleotides, the CDR3 is TGTGCCAGCAGTGGACAGGGACAAGAGACCCAGTACTTC. Translated: CASSGQGQETQYF. The rearrangement joins TRBV2 to TRBJ2-5; TRBD1 matches at 7 bases. The CDR3 loop spans 13 amino acids. CDR1 is SNHLY and CDR2 is FYNNEI in the germline V gene. J was trimmed by 2 bases and V by 4 bases; bases with no gene match: 1.

The V gene is TRBV5-1, the J gene TRBJ2-1; TRBD2 aligns across 12 bases. The CDR3 runs 16 residues. Germline V gives CDR1 SGHRS, CDR2 YFSETQ. The ends lost 4 bases at V and 9 bases at J; junction bases unmatched: 11. Here the CDR3 DNA reads TGCGCCAGCAGCCTCGGACCACTAGCGGGGGGTGGTGAGCAGTTCTTC. Protein sequence: CASSLGPLAGGGEQFF.

The chain links TRBV15 to TRBJ2-3; 7 bases align to TRBD1. Trimming removed 5 bases from V and 1 base from J; junction bases left unmatched: 3. The CDR3 runs to 14 residues. The germline gives CDR1 LNHNV, CDR2 YYDKDF (reference sequence). The CDR3 DNA is TGTGCCACCAGCCTCGACAGGGGCACAGATACGCAGTATTTT. Its protein product is CATSLDRGTDTQYF.

The chain combines TRBV30 with TRBJ1-2; 7 bases are a match to TRBD1. The length of the CDR3 is 14 residues. J gave up 3 bases and V 2 bases, and 6 bases lay outside the gene matches. CDR1 is GTSNPN, CDR2 SVGIG, per germline (reference sequence). This CDR3 is CAWSQGGMHYGYTF. The CDR3 DNA sequence: TGTGCCTGGAGTCAGGGGGGTATGCACTATGGCTACACCTTC.

The chain has TRBV19 and TRBJ2-7, with TRBD1 matching 10 bases. CDR1 is LNHDA, CDR2 SQIVND, per germline (reference sequence). This CDR3 spans 16 amino acids. V shed 6 bases, J shed 2 bases, and the junction held 10 bases outside the gene matches. The CDR3 DNA reads TGTGCCAGTAGGCTGGCCGGGACAGGGGCCCCCTACGAGCAGTACTTC. Residues: CASRLAGTGAPYEQYF.

The chain recombines TRBV2 with TRBJ2-7; 14 bases line up with TRBD2. The germline V gene has CDR1 SNHLY and CDR2 FYNNEI. The trim removed 8 bases at V and 1 base at J, leaving 4 bases unmatched. This CDR3 comprises 15 residues. CDR3 DNA sequence: TGTGCCAGCGGGACTAGCGGGGGTGTTTCCTACGAGCAGTACTTC. It translates to CASGTSGGVSYEQYF.

V gene TRBV7-9 combines with J gene TRBJ1-3, with no clear D. Trimming shortened V by 7 bases and J by 0 bases, and 19 bases separated the two germline ends. Germline lookup yields CDR1 SEHNR and CDR2 FQNEAQ (reference sequence). The CDR3 loop spans 17 amino acids. The CDR3 sequence: CASTKTEGLDSGNTIYF. For the CDR3, the DNA is TGTGCCAGCACCAAAACAGAGGGTCTCGACTCTGGAAACACCATATATTTT.

This rearrangement joins TRBV6-1 to TRBJ1-1; D unclear. The CDR3 is 15 residues long. Trimming left V 5 bases short and J 3 bases short, with 16 bases between. CDR1 MNHNS and CDR2 SASEGT come from the germline V gene. The CDR3 nucleotides read TGTGCCAGCAGTCCCAGCGGACGGGTAGACACTGAAGCTTTCTTT. Protein: CASSPSGRVDTEAFF.

J is TRBJ2-5 and V is TRBV5-1, with D possibly matching TRBD2 (5 bases). Trimming cost V 0 bases and J 5 bases, with 14 bases left between them. CDR3 length equals 15 residues. CDR1 is SGHRS and CDR2 is YFSETQ in the germline V gene. CDR3 loop: CASSLGLATGETQYF. The DNA of the CDR3 is TGCGCCAGCAGCTTGGGGCTAGCAACCGGTGAGACCCAGTACTTC.

The chain has TRBV29-1 and TRBJ2-7, with TRBD2 identical over 7 bases. In germline, CDR1 is SQVTM, CDR2 ANQGSEA. This CDR3 has 15 amino acids. J lost 2 bases, V lost 6 bases, and 13 bases had no gene match. This chain's CDR3 is CSVLGTTSHPYEQYF. CDR3 in DNA: TGCAGCGTACTAGGGACTACCAGCCACCCCTACGAGCAGTACTTC.